This T cell receptor beta chain was recovered during a study of blood T cell repertoires in COVID-19. Turning to the study itself: Some COVID-19 samples were acute and others convalescent; all came from the United States, Italy and Spain.

How the authors handled the data: Nucleated cell counts were estimated from reference gene primer amplification. This table comes from immunoSEQ multiplex PCR, and its TCRdb copy is limited to in-frame clones, with some not included. V, J and clone size derive from that table, while D and trimming were established from the DNA sequence. Of tens of thousands of clones in the sample, roughly 83% were seen once. Germline V gene sequence: CDR1 ENHRY, CDR2 SYGVKD. V dropped 6 bases and J dropped 0; count of bases not matched to a gene: 7. The CDR3 runs to 15 residues. This rearrangement joins TRBV10-3 to TRBJ1-2, with 7 bases identical to TRBD1. The clonotype comes from an older woman with acute or convalescent COVID-19. Sequenced input: peripheral blood. As DNA, the CDR3 is TGTGCCATCAGCGCGGGACAGACAGCTAACTATGGCTACACCTTC. Protein: CAISAGQTANYGYTF.